These T cell receptor beta chains were read from a single sample in a study of OX40 agonist ivuxolimab in advanced cancers. Sequenced by immunoSEQ multiplex PCR; TCRdb stores in-frame clones only, minus some. The sample shows approximately 39,000 clones, roughly three quarters of them seen only once. Material: CD4+ or CD8+ T cells sorted from blood, obtained in a trial of the OX40 agonist ivuxolimab. Receptors were obtained from an adult with an advanced solid tumor such as melanoma, head and neck, liver or kidney cancer. Each CDR3 is given with its conserved first and last residue. Fields, in order: D gene, V gene, J gene, clone size, CDR3 protein, CDR3 DNA. The D gene is left open where the match is weak. Clone size is shown for a subset of rows, as once, few, many or a class of expanded clone.

D gene: -; V gene: TRBV11-3; J gene: TRBJ1-1; clone size: once; CDR3 protein: CASSSPGGGEAFF; CDR3 DNA: TGTGCCAGCAGCTCCCCTGGTGGGGGTGAAGCTTTCTTT
D gene: -; V gene: TRBV30; J gene: TRBJ2-1; clone size: -; CDR3 protein: CAWTEGYGNEQFF; CDR3 DNA: TGTGCCTGGACAGAGGGATACGGGAATGAGCAGTTCTTC
D gene: -; V gene: TRBV18; J gene: TRBJ2-5; clone size: -; CDR3 protein: CASSPYQETQYF; CDR3 DNA: TGTGCCAGCTCCCCGTACCAAGAGACCCAGTACTTC
D gene: TRBD1; V gene: TRBV28; J gene: TRBJ2-3; clone size: -; CDR3 protein: CASTGGYADTQYF; CDR3 DNA: TGTGCCAGCACAGGGGGCTACGCAGATACGCAGTATTTT
D gene: TRBD1; V gene: TRBV2; J gene: TRBJ2-2; clone size: -; CDR3 protein: CASMTGYRTGELFF; CDR3 DNA: TGTGCCAGCATGACAGGGTATCGCACCGGGGAGCTGTTTTTT
D gene: -; V gene: TRBV7-2; J gene: TRBJ1-6; clone size: -; CDR3 protein: CASSLGSQGNSPLHF; CDR3 DNA: TGTGCCAGCAGCTTAGGCAGCCAGGGTAATTCACCCCTCCACTTT
D gene: -; V gene: TRBV6-5; J gene: TRBJ2-4; clone size: -; CDR3 protein: CASSSTMLAKNIQYF; CDR3 DNA: TGTGCCAGCAGTTCCACGATGCTAGCCAAAAACATTCAGTACTTC
D gene: -; V gene: TRBV19; J gene: TRBJ2-6; clone size: -; CDR3 protein: CASSPLEASGANVLTF; CDR3 DNA: TGTGCCAGTAGTCCTTTGGAAGCTTCTGGGGCCAACGTCCTGACTTTC
D gene: -; V gene: TRBV5-1; J gene: TRBJ2-3; clone size: -; CDR3 protein: CASSLEGSKAQYF; CDR3 DNA: TGCGCCAGCAGCTTGGAAGGAAGTAAGGCGCAGTATTTT
D gene: -; V gene: TRBV13; J gene: TRBJ1-5; clone size: few; CDR3 protein: CASSQRGSNQPQHF; CDR3 DNA: TGTGCCAGCAGCCAGAGAGGGAGCAATCAGCCCCAGCATTTT
D gene: -; V gene: TRBV6-1; J gene: TRBJ1-2; clone size: -; CDR3 protein: CASSETWQGEGYTF; CDR3 DNA: TGTGCCAGCAGTGAAACATGGCAGGGTGAGGGCTACACCTTC
D gene: TRBD2; V gene: TRBV28; J gene: TRBJ2-1; clone size: once; CDR3 protein: CASSQRERSYNEQFF; CDR3 DNA: TGTGCCAGCAGCCAGCGGGAGAGGTCCTACAATGAGCAGTTCTTC
D gene: TRBD1; V gene: TRBV6-6; J gene: TRBJ1-1; clone size: -; CDR3 protein: CATQGDRMNTEAFF; CDR3 DNA: TGTGCCACACAGGGGGACAGAATGAACACTGAAGCTTTCTTT
D gene: -; V gene: TRBV5-1; J gene: TRBJ2-7; clone size: few; CDR3 protein: CASSPRSPREQYF; CDR3 DNA: TGCGCCAGCAGCCCACGGAGCCCTCGGGAGCAGTACTTC
D gene: TRBD2; V gene: TRBV30; J gene: TRBJ2-1; clone size: -; CDR3 protein: CASLPTSEFINEQFF; CDR3 DNA: TGTGCCTCCTTGCCGACTAGCGAATTCATCAATGAGCAGTTCTTC
D gene: TRBD1; V gene: TRBV2; J gene: TRBJ2-3; clone size: once; CDR3 protein: CASTRGLGSDTQYF; CDR3 DNA: TGTGCCAGCACGAGGGGGCTTGGGTCAGATACGCAGTATTTT